A selection of T cell receptor beta chains follows, all from one sample in a study of blood T cell repertoires in COVID-19. Here immunoSEQ multiplex PCR was the method, and the copy in TCRdb shows in-frame clones only, minus some. The sample includes about 50,000 clones, about 85% of them seen just once. Sequenced: peripheral blood. The receptors shown here come from a man between 60 and 70 years old with acute or convalescent COVID-19. The CDR3 runs from the conserved cysteine through the conserved F or W. A D gene is named only where the DNA matches it firmly. Part of the rows lack a size; the others show once, few, many or a class for expanded clones.

V gene	J gene	clone size	D gene	CDR3 DNA	CDR3 protein
TRBV6-5	TRBJ1-5	NA	NA	TGTGCCAGCAGTTACTCGGCCCGGGGCAATCAGCCCCAGCATTTT	CASSYSARGNQPQHF
TRBV10-1	TRBJ2-7	NA	NA	TGCGCCAGCAGTGAGTCAACCTACCACGAGCAGTACTTC	CASSESTYHEQYF
TRBV18	TRBJ2-1	NA	NA	TGTGCCAGCTCCCAATTAGTCTACAATGAGCAGTTCTTC	CASSQLVYNEQFF
TRBV10-3	TRBJ1-3	NA	NA	TGTGCCATCAGTGAGGGACATCGATCTGGAAACACCATATATTTT	CAISEGHRSGNTIYF
TRBV5-1	TRBJ1-6	NA	NA	TGCGCCAGCAGCTCAGGAGGACGGGAACCCCTCCACTTT	CASSSGGREPLHF
TRBV4-1	TRBJ2-5	NA	NA	TGCGCCAGCAGCCAAGGGGGGGTAGCGGATCTTCAAGAGACCCAGTACTTC	CASSQGGVADLQETQYF
TRBV5-4	TRBJ2-3	NA	TRBD2	TGTGCCAGCAGCCTGGGACTAGCGGGAGGCTCCTCTAGCACAGATACGCAGTATTTT	CASSLGLAGGSSSTDTQYF
TRBV18	TRBJ2-3	once	NA	TGTGCCAGCTACAAGTCAGATACGCAGTATTTT	CASYKSDTQYF
TRBV5-3	TRBJ1-2	NA	TRBD1	TGTGCCAGAAGCTTGGGGCAGGGGGGCGTCTATGGCTACACCTTC	CARSLGQGGVYGYTF
TRBV24-1	TRBJ2-1	NA	TRBD2	TGTGCCACCAGTGATACCCGACTAGCGGTAAGCTCCTACAATGAGCAGTTCTTC	CATSDTRLAVSSYNEQFF
TRBV30	TRBJ1-5	NA	NA	TGTGCCTGGAGGGGAGTAGGCAGCAATCAGCCCCAGCATTTT	CAWRGVGSNQPQHF
TRBV30	TRBJ1-2	NA	NA	TGTGCCTCATCCCGTGACAGGAGAAACTATGGCTACACCTTC	CASSRDRRNYGYTF
TRBV19	TRBJ1-4	NA	TRBD1	TGTGCCAGTTCACAGGGGTGGGACGAAAAACTGTTTTTT	CASSQGWDEKLFF
TRBV3-1/TRBV3-2	TRBJ2-1	NA	NA	TGTGCCAGCAGTCGCCCGGGTGGCAACTACAATGAGCAGTTCTTC	CASSRPGGNYNEQFF
TRBV28	TRBJ1-1	NA	NA	TGTGCCAGCAGTTTACCTGGCAGGGTTAACACTGAAGCTTTCTTT	CASSLPGRVNTEAFF
TRBV10-3	TRBJ1-4	NA	NA	TGTGCCATCAGTTCCGGACAGACGAGCCTGTTTTTT	CAISSGQTSLFF
TRBV7-8	TRBJ1-6	once	NA	TGTGCCAGCAGCTTAGGCAGCGTGAATTCACCCCTCCACTTT	CASSLGSVNSPLHF
TRBV28	TRBJ1-5	NA	NA	TGTGCCAGCAGTTACGGGTCAGGGAGCAATCAGCCCCAGCATTTT	CASSYGSGSNQPQHF
TRBV7-9	TRBJ1-1	once	NA	TGTGCCAGCAGCTTAAAGGAGGAGAACACTGAAGCTTTCTTT	CASSLKEENTEAFF
TRBV4-1	TRBJ2-7	few	TRBD2	TGCGCCAGCAGCCATCACACTAGCGGGGTCTACGAGCAGTACTTC	CASSHHTSGVYEQYF
TRBV5-1	TRBJ1-2	NA	NA	TGCGCCAGCAGCTTTCTGGACTCTAACTATGGCTACACCTTC	CASSFLDSNYGYTF
TRBV5-4	TRBJ2-2	once	TRBD2	TGTGCCAGCAGCTCGGGACTAGCGTACACCGGGGAGCTGTTTTTT	CASSSGLAYTGELFF
TRBV21-1	TRBJ2-2	NA	NA	TGTGCCAGCAGCCAGCGGGCGGCGAACACCGGGGAGCTGTTTTTT	CASSQRAANTGELFF
TRBV5-1	TRBJ2-1	NA	TRBD2	TGCGCCAGCAGCGGCGGGAGCTCAAACTCCTACAATGAGCAGTTCTTC	CASSGGSSNSYNEQFF
TRBV13	TRBJ1-4	NA	TRBD1	TGTGCCAGCAGCTTGGGACAGGGTGAGGAAAAACTGTTTTTT	CASSLGQGEEKLFF
TRBV2	TRBJ1-2	NA	NA	TGTGCCAGCAGTGATCCCCGTCCCTGGGGGGGTAGGGGCTACACCTTC	CASSDPRPWGGRGYTF
TRBV19	TRBJ1-1	NA	NA	TGTGCCAGTAGTATGGGCCCCCTTAGGGGCCAGAACACTGAAGCTTTCTTT	CASSMGPLRGQNTEAFF
TRBV4-2	TRBJ1-3	NA	NA	TGTGCCAGCAGCCAGTCCCCCCGGGGGAGCCTCTCTGGAAACACCATATATTTT	CASSQSPRGSLSGNTIYF
TRBV6-5	TRBJ2-5	NA	NA	TGTGCCAGCAGAGTGGCAAAGACCCAGTACTTC	CASRVAKTQYF
TRBV7-2	TRBJ2-7	NA	TRBD1	TGTGCCAGCAGCCCCAAGGGACAGGGCTACGAGCAGTACTTC	CASSPKGQGYEQYF
TRBV6-5	TRBJ2-2	NA	TRBD1	TGTGCCAGCAGTTACTCCCGGGACAGTTATACCGGGGAGCTGTTTTTT	CASSYSRDSYTGELFF
TRBV28	TRBJ1-5	NA	NA	TGTGCCAGCAGTCATTCGCCGGGACTCGGAAGTTTCAATCAGCCCCAGCATTTT	CASSHSPGLGSFNQPQHF
TRBV5-1	TRBJ1-2	once	NA	TGCGCCAGCAGCTTGAATCATGGGGGCGGCTCCCACTATGGCTACACCTTC	CASSLNHGGGSHYGYTF
TRBV29-1	TRBJ1-5	NA	NA	TGCAGCGTTGAAGAAGGAGGGGAACGGTCCCAGCATTTT	CSVEEGGERSQHF
TRBV29-1	TRBJ1-1	NA	NA	TGCAGCGTGCGGTCCTTAATACTTAAAGGAGCTTTCTTT	CSVRSLILKGAFF
TRBV16	TRBJ1-2	NA	TRBD1	TGTGCCAGCAGCCTCCTCGGACAGGGCGACTATGGCTACACCTTC	CASSLLGQGDYGYTF
TRBV19	TRBJ2-7	NA	NA	TGTGCCAGTCGCCCCCAGGGCGAAGCCTACGAGCAGTACTTC	CASRPQGEAYEQYF
TRBV24-1	TRBJ2-1	NA	TRBD2	TGTGCCACCAGTGATTCGGGACTAGCCAATGAGCAGTTCTTC	CATSDSGLANEQFF
TRBV11-3	TRBJ2-1	NA	TRBD2	TGTGCCAGCAGCCATTCTACAGCGGGAGGTTACAATGAGCAGTTCTTC	CASSHSTAGGYNEQFF
TRBV9	TRBJ2-5	NA	TRBD2	TGTGCCAGCAGCGTAGATAGCGGGATCGAGACCCAGTACTTC	CASSVDSGIETQYF
TRBV5-1	TRBJ2-7	NA	NA	TGCGCCAGCAGCTCCGTAACAGGGTCCCACGAGCAGTACTTC	CASSSVTGSHEQYF
TRBV7-9	TRBJ1-6	NA	TRBD1	TGTGCCAGCAGCCGTACAGGGGGCGCATGGGTGGCTTCACCCCTCCACTTT	CASSRTGGAWVASPLHF
TRBV5-1	TRBJ2-5	NA	NA	TGCGCCAGCAGCGTAGCCCCGGCAGGGCAAGAGACCCAGTACTTC	CASSVAPAGQETQYF
TRBV7-2	TRBJ1-2	NA	TRBD1	TGTGCCAGCAGCTTGGGACAGGGGGCTTATGGCTACACCTTC	CASSLGQGAYGYTF
TRBV9	TRBJ1-1	NA	NA	TGTGCCAGCAGCGTAGCGGAGGGGCTGAACACTGAAGCTTTCTTT	CASSVAEGLNTEAFF
TRBV7-9	TRBJ2-1	NA	TRBD2	TGTGCCAGCACCTTTAGCGGGAGCAATGAGCAGTTCTTC	CASTFSGSNEQFF
TRBV14	TRBJ1-4	NA	TRBD1	TGTGCCAGCAGCCAAGGACCGGGACAGGGTGGCGTCCGGGGTGAAAAACTGTTTTTT	CASSQGPGQGGVRGEKLFF
TRBV6-6	TRBJ2-1	NA	TRBD2	TGTGCCAGCAGATCGCTAGCGGGTAGCTCCTACAATGAGCAGTTCTTC	CASRSLAGSSYNEQFF
TRBV18	TRBJ2-3	NA	TRBD2	TGTGCCAGCTCACCACAAACTAGCGGGAGCACAGATACGCAGTATTTT	CASSPQTSGSTDTQYF
TRBV15	TRBJ2-2	NA	TRBD2	TGTGCCACCAGCACCCGGACTAGCTACGACACCGGGGAGCTGTTTTTT	CATSTRTSYDTGELFF
TRBV11-2	TRBJ2-2	NA	NA	TGTGCCAGCAGCTTAGTCCAAACCGGGGAGCTGTTTTTT	CASSLVQTGELFF
TRBV6-5	TRBJ1-5	NA	NA	TGTGCCTCCGCCGGGACACCGGATCAGCCCCAGCATTTT	CASAGTPDQPQHF
TRBV6-5	TRBJ2-5	NA	NA	TGTGCCAGCAGTCAGACTGTGCCAAAGACCCAGTACTTC	CASSQTVPKTQYF
TRBV18	TRBJ1-1	NA	TRBD1	TGTGCCAGCTCACCAACAGGGGGCGGAACTGAAGCTTTCTTT	CASSPTGGGTEAFF
TRBV28	TRBJ2-7	NA	TRBD2	TGTGCCAGCGGGGGTATACGACTAGCGGGAGGTCGGGGTGAGCAGTACTTC	CASGGIRLAGGRGEQYF
TRBV3-1/TRBV3-2	TRBJ2-1	NA	TRBD2	TGTGCCAGCAGCCGGCCGAGCGGGAGGGCCTCCCGAAATGAGCAGTTCTTC	CASSRPSGRASRNEQFF
TRBV18	TRBJ2-2	NA	NA	TGTGCCAGCTCACATAGCCTTAACACCGGGGAGCTGTTTTTT	CASSHSLNTGELFF
TRBV2	TRBJ2-3	NA	TRBD2	TGTGCCAGCAGCCGGGGGGGCCGAGATACGCAGTATTTT	CASSRGGRDTQYF